This T cell receptor beta chain was obtained from a study of control samples from healthy donors and cancer patients (dated by TCRdb to the early 2020s). A remark on this clone: Its target antigen remains unknown.

Including cysteine and phenylalanine, the CDR3 has 15 amino acids. Just the 45-base CDR3 DNA is kept, in frame starting at base 1. V and J lose 3 bases and 1 base, and a span of 12 bases separates them. The germline V gene (reference sequence) specifies LNHDA as CDR1 and SQIVND as CDR2. The library was produced with the immunoSEQ multiplex PCR assay. In TCRdb, the immuneACCESS table is reduced to in-frame sequences with V and J assigned. These tables do not hold every clone; where another copy was compared, an unresolved V gene accounts for under half, and the others remain unexplained. The table for this sample lists roughly 190,000 clones. 2.2% of the sample is in the top ten clones.

The receptor comes from a woman in her 30s in good health. The chain is encoded by TRBV19 joined to TRBJ1-1; no D gene is confidently identified. The sample comprised blood. The CDR3 sequence is CASSIIVDANTEAFF. The DNA is TGTGCCAGTAGTATTATCGTGGACGCGAACACTGAAGCTTTCTTT.